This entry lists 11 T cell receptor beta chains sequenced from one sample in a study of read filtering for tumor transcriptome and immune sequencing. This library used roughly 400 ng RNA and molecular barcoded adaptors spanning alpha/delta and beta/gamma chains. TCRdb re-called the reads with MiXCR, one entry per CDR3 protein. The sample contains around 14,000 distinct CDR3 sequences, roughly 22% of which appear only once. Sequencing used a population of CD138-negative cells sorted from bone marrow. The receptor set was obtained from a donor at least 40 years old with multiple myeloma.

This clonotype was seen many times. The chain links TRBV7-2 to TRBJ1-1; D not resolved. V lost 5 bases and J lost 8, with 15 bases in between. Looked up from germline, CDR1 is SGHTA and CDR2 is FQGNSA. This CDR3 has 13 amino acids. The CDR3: CASSTRTGVEAFF. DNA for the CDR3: TGTGCCAGCAGCACTCGGACGGGAGTGGAAGCTTTCTTT.

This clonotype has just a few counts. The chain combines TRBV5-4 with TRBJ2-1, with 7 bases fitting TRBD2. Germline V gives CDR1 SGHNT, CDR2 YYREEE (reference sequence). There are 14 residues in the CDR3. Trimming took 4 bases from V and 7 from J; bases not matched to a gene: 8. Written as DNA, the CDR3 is TGTGCCAGCAGCCTGGGGGGGAGTGGTAATGAGCAGTTCTTC. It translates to CASSLGGSGNEQFF.

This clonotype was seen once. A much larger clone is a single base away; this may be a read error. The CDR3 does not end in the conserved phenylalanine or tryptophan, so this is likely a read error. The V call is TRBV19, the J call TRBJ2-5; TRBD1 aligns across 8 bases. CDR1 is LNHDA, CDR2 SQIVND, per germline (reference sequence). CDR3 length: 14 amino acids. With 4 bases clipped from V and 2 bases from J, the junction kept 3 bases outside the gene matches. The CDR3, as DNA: TGTGCCAGTAGTAGACGACAGGGGCAAGAGACCCAGTACCTC. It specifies CASSRRQGQETQYL.

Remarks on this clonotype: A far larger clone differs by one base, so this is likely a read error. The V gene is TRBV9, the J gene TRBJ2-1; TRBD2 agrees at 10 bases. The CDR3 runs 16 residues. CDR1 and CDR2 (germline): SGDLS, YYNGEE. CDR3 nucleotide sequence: TGTGCCACCAGTGATTCTAGCGGGAGTTGGAACAATGAGCAGCTCTTC. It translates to CATSDSSGSWNNEQLF.

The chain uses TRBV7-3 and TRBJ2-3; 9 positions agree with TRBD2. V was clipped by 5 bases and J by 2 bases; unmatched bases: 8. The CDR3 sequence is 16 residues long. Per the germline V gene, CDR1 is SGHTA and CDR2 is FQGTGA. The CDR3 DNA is TGTGCCAGCAGCCCAAGGGCTAGCGGGGCCACAGATACGCAGTATTTT. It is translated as CASSPRASGATDTQYF.

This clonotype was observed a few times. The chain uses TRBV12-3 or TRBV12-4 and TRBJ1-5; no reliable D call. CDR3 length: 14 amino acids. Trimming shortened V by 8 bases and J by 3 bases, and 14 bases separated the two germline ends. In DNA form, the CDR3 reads TGTGCCAGCGGTCGTGAGTCTCTCAATCAGCCCCAGCATTTT. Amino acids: CASGRESLNQPQHF.

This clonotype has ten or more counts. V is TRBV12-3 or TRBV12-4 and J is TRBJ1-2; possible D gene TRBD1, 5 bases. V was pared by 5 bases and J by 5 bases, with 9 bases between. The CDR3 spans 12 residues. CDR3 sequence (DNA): TGTGCCAGCAGTCCACAGGATTATGGCTACACCTTC. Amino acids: CASSPQDYGYTF.

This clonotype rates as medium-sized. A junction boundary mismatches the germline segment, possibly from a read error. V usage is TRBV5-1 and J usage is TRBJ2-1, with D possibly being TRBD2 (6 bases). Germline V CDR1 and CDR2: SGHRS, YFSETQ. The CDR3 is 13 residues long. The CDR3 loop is CASSEGPSFRGVF. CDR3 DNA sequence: TGCGCCAGCAGCGAGGGACCGTCATTCCGCGGGGTCTTC.

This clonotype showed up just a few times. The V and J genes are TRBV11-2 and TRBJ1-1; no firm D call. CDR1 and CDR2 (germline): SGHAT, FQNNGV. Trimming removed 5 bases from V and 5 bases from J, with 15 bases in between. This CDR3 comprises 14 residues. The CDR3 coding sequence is TGTGCCAGCAGCCCAATCCCGGGGAGGACTGAAGCTTTCTTT. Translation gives CASSPIPGRTEAFF.

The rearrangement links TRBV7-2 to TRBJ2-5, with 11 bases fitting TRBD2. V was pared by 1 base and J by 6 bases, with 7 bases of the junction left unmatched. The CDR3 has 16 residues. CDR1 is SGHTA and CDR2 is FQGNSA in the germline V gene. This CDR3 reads CASSLVPLAGGQTQYF. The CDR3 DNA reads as TGTGCCAGCAGCTTAGTTCCCTTAGCGGGGGGGCAGACCCAGTACTTC.

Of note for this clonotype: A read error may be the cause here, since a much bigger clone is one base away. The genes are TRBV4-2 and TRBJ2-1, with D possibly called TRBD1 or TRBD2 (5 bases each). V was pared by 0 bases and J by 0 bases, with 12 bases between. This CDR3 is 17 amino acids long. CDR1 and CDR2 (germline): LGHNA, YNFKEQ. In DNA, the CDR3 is TGTGCCAGCAGCCAAGAAGGGGCGGGCATCTCCTACAATGAGCAGTTCTTC. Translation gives CASSQEGAGISYNEQFF.